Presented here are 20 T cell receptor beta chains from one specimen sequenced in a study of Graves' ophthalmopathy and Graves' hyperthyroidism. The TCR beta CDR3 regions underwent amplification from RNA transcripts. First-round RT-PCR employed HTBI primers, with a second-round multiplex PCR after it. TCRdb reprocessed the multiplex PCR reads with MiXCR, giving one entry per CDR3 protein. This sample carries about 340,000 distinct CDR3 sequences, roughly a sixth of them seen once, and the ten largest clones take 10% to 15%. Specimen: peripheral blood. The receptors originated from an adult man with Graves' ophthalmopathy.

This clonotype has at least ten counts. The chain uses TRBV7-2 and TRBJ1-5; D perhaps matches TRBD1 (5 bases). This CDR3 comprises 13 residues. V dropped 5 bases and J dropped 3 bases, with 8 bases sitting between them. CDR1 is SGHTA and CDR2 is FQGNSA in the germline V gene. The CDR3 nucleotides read TGTGCCAGCAGCACGGACAACAATCAGCCCCAGCATTTT. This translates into CASSTDNNQPQHF. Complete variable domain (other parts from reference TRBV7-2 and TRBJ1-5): GAGVSQSPSNKVTEKGKDVELRCDPISGHTALYWYRQSLGQGLEFLIYFQGNSAPDKSGLPSDRFSAERTGGSVSTLTIQRTQQEDSAVYLCASSTDNNQPQHFGDGTRLSIL.

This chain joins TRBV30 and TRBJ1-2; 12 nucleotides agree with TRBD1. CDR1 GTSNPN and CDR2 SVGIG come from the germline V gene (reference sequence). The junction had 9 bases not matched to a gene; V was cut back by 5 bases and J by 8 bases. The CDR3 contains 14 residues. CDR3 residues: CAWGTGQGAVGYTF. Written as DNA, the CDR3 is TGTGCCTGGGGTACGGGACAGGGGGCGGTCGGCTACACCTTC.

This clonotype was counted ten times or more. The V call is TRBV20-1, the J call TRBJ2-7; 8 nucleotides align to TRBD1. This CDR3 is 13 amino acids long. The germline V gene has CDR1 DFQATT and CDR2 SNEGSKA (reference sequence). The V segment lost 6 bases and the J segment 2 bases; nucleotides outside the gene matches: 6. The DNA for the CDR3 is TGCAGTGCCCATTCAGGGGGCGCCTACGAGCAGTACTTC. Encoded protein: CSAHSGGAYEQYF.

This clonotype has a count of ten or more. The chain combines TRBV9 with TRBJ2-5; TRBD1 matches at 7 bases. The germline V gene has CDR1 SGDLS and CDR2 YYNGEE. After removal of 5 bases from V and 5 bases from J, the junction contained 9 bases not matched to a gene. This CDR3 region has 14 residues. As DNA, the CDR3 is TGTGCCAGCAGACCGAGGGGGCCCTCTGAGACCCAGTACTTC. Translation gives CASRPRGPSETQYF.

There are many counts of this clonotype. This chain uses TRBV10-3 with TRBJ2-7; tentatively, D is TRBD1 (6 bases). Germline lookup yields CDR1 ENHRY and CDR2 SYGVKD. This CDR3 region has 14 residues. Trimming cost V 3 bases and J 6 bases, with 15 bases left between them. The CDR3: CAISDLARGGEQYF. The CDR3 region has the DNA TGTGCCATCAGTGATCTGGCCAGGGGCGGCGAGCAGTACTTC.

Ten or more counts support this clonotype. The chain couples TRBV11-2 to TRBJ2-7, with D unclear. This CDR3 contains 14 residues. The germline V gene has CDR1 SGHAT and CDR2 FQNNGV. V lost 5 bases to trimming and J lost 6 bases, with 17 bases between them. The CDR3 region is CASSQQSPLSEQYF. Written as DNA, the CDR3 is TGTGCCAGCAGCCAACAATCACCCCTTTCCGAGCAGTACTTC.

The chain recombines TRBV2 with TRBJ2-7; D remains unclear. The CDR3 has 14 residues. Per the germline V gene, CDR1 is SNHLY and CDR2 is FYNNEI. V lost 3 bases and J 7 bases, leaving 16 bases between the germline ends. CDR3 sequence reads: CASSDFQETREQYF. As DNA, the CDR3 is TGTGCCAGCAGTGACTTTCAGGAGACAAGGGAGCAGTACTTC.

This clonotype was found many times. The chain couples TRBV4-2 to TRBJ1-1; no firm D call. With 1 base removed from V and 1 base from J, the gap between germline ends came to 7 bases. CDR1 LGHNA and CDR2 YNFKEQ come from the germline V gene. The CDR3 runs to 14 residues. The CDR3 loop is CASSQVTKNTEAFF. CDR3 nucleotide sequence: TGTGCCAGCAGCCAAGTAACCAAGAACACTGAAGCTTTCTTT.

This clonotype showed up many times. For the CDR3, the DNA is TGTGCCAGCAGCTTATCTGGGACAGCAAATCAGCCCCAGCATTTT. This gives the protein CASSLSGTANQPQHF. V gene TRBV7-6 combines with J gene TRBJ1-5, with 7 bases identical to TRBD1. The J segment lost 4 bases and the V segment lost 2 bases, leaving 5 bases of the junction unmatched. This CDR3 region has 15 residues. CDR1 and CDR2 from the germline V gene are SGHVS and FNYEAQ.

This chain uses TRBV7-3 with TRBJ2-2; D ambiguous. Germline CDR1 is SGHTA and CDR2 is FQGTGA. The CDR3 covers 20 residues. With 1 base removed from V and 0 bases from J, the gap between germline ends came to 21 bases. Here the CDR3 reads CASSLSGSGSYDTNTGELFF. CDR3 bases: TGTGCCAGCAGCTTAAGCGGATCCGGCTCCTACGATACGAACACCGGGGAGCTGTTTTTT.

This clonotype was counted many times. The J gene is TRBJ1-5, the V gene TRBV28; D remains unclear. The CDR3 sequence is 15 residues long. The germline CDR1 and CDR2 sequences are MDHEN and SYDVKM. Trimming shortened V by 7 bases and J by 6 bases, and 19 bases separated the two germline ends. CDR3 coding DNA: TGTGCCAGCACCCTCTCCTTGGTGGACGGTCAGCCCCAGCATTTT. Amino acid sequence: CASTLSLVDGQPQHF. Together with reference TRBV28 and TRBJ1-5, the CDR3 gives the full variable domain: DVKVTQSSRYLVKRTGEKVFLECVQDMDHENMFWYRQDPGLGLRLIYFSYDVKMKEKGDIPEGYSVSREKKERFSLILESASTNQTSMYLCASTLSLVDGQPQHFGDGTRLSIL.

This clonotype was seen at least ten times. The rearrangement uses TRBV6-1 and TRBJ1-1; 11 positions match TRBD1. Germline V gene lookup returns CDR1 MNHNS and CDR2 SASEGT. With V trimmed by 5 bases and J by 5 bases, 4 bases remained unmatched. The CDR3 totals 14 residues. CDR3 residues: CASSRDRGATEAFF. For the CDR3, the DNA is TGTGCCAGCAGTCGGGACAGGGGGGCGACTGAAGCTTTCTTT.

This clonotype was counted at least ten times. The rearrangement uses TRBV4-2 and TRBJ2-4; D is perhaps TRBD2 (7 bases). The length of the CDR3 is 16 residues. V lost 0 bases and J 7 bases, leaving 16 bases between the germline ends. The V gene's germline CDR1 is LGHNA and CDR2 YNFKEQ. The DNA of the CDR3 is TGTGCCAGCAGCCAAGATGGTGCGGGGGCGCATAACATTCAGTACTTC. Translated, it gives CASSQDGAGAHNIQYF.

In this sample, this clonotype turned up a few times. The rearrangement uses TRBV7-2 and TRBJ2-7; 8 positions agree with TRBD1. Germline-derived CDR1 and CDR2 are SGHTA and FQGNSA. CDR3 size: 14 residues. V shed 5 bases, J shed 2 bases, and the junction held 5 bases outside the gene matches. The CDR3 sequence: CASSTLDRAYEQYF. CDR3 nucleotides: TGTGCCAGCAGCACATTGGACAGGGCCTACGAGCAGTACTTC. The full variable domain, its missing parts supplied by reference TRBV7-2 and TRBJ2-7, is GAGVSQSPSNKVTEKGKDVELRCDPISGHTALYWYRQSLGQGLEFLIYFQGNSAPDKSGLPSDRFSAERTGGSVSTLTIQRTQQEDSAVYLCASSTLDRAYEQYFGPGTRLTVT.

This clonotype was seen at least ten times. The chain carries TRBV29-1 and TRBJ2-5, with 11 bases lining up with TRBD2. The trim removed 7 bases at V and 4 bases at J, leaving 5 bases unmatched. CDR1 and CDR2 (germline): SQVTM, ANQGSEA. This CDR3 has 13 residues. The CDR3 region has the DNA TGCAGCGCCGACGGACTAGCGGGAGAGACCCAGTACTTC. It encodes CSADGLAGETQYF.

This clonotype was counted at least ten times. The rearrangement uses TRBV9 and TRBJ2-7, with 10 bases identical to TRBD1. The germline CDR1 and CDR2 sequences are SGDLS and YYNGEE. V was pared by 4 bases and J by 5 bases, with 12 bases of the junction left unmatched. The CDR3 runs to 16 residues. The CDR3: CASSLYPGQGRDEQYF. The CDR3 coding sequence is TGTGCCAGCAGCCTATACCCGGGACAGGGGAGGGACGAGCAGTACTTC.

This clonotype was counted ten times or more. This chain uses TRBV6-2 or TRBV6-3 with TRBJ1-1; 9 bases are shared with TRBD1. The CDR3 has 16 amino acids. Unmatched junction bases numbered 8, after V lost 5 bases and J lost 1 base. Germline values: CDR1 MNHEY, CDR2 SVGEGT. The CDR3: CASSNTPQGANTEAFF. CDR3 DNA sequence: TGTGCCAGCAGTAATACCCCACAGGGGGCGAACACTGAAGCTTTCTTT.

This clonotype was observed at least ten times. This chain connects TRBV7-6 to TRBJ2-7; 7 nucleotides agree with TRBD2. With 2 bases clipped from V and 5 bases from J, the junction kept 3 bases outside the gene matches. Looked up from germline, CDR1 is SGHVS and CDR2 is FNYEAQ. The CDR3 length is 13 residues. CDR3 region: CASSLREGNEQYF. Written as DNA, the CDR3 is TGTGCCAGCAGCTTAAGGGAGGGGAACGAGCAGTACTTC.

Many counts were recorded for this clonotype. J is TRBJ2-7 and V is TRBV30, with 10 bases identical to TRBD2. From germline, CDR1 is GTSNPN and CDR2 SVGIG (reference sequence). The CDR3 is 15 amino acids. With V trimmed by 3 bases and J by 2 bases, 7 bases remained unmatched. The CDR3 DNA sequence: TGTGCCTGGAGACCCCCCGGGACTAGCGCCTACGAGCAGTACTTC. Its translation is CAWRPPGTSAYEQYF.

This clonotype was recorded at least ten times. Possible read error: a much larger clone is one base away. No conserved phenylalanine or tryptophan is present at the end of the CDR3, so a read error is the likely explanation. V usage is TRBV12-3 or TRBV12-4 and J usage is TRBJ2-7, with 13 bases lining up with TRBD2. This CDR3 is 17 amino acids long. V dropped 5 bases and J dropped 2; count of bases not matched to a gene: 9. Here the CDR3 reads CASSGRTSGRKPYEQYL. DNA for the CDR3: TGTGCCAGCAGTGGAAGGACTAGCGGGAGAAAACCCTACGAGCAGTACCTC.